The next 17 T cell receptor beta chains were all read from a single sample in a study of blood T cell repertoires in COVID-19 (dated by TCRdb to the early 2020s). The library was produced with the immunoSEQ multiplex PCR assay. The clones in this table, taken by TCRdb from immuneACCESS, are in-frame only. Not every clone is retained; where verified, under half of the shortfall comes from an unresolved V gene, and the cause of the rest is unknown. The sample table shows a few hundred thousand clones, and 70% to 90% are seen once. Roughly 1.9% of the sample is held by the ten biggest clonotypes. Sequenced input: peripheral blood. These receptors were collected from a woman aged 25 to 39 who had recovered from COVID-19.

This chain uses TRBV25-1 with TRBJ1-1; no definite D call. Per the germline V gene, CDR1 is MGHDK and CDR2 is SYGVNS. Trimming left V 2 bases short and J 11 bases short, with 9 bases between. This CDR3 is 11 amino acids long. CDR3 bases: TGTGCCAGCAGTGAACGCGCCTACGCTTTCTTT. It translates to CASSERAYAFF. The variable domain in full, with the rest retrieved from reference TRBV25-1 and TRBJ1-1, is EADIYQTPRYLVIGTGKKITLECSQTMGHDKMYWYQQDPGMELHLIHYSYGVNSTEKGDLSSESTVSRIRTEHFPLTLESARPSHTSQYLCASSERAYAFFGQGTRLTVV.

The rearrangement links TRBV2 to TRBJ2-7; 8 bases are a match to TRBD1. V shed 1 base and J 6 bases; nucleotides not matched to a gene: 2. The germline gives CDR1 SNHLY, CDR2 FYNNEI. The CDR3 consists of 13 residues. Written as DNA, the CDR3 is TGTGCCAGCAGTGAAGGGACAGGGCTCGAGCAGTACTTC. It specifies CASSEGTGLEQYF. The whole variable domain, remainder taken from reference TRBV2 and TRBJ2-7, is EPEVTQTPSHQVTQMGQEVILRCVPISNHLYFYWYRQILGQKVEFLVSFYNNEISEKSEIFDDQFSVERPDGSNFTLKIRSTKLEDSAMYFCASSEGTGLEQYFGPGTRLTVT.

The V gene is TRBV19, the J gene TRBJ2-2; TRBD2 might be the D (6 bases). Germline CDR1 reads LNHDA; CDR2 reads SQIVND (reference sequence). This CDR3 spans 13 amino acids. V was shortened by 6 bases and J by 7 bases, with 12 bases between the two germline ends. The CDR3, as DNA: TGTGCCAGTAGGAATCTAGCGATCGGGGAGCTGTTTTTT. Protein: CASRNLAIGELFF.

The chain couples TRBV6-5 to TRBJ1-1, with D maybe TRBD1 (5 bases). From germline, CDR1 is MNHEY and CDR2 SVGAGI. The CDR3 loop spans 15 amino acids. The V gene lost 5 bases and the J gene lost 0 bases, with 13 bases spanning the gap. DNA of the CDR3: TGTGCCAGCAGTAGAGACAGCCCCCTGAACACTGAAGCTTTCTTT. The encoded protein is CASSRDSPLNTEAFF.

The chain links TRBV2 to TRBJ1-2; D is unresolved. The CDR3 is made up of 14 amino acids. CDR1 and CDR2 from the germline V gene are SNHLY and FYNNEI. Trimming took 7 bases from V and 7 from J, leaving 19 bases between them. The CDR3 region is CASTLRGGSSGYTF. CDR3 DNA sequence: TGTGCCAGCACTCTCCGGGGTGGGTCGTCTGGCTACACCTTC.

The chain recombines TRBV7-9 with TRBJ1-2, with TRBD1 matching over 7 bases. J was trimmed by 0 bases and V by 5 bases; bases with no gene match: 9. The CDR3 consists of 16 residues. CDR1 is SEHNR and CDR2 is FQNEAQ in the germline V gene (reference sequence). The CDR3 DNA reads TGTGCCAGCAGCCCCGGCGGACAGGAAGCTAACTATGGCTACACCTTC. Translation: CASSPGGQEANYGYTF.

The chain joins TRBV6-6 to TRBJ1-5; the D is unclear. The CDR3 has 15 amino acids. Trimming removed 6 bases at V and 0 bases at J, with 12 bases between. Germline CDR1 and CDR2: MNHNY and SVGAGI (reference sequence). The CDR3 loop reads CASRSITDSNQPQHF. The CDR3 DNA follows: TGTGCCAGCAGATCCATTACAGATAGCAATCAGCCCCAGCATTTT.

V is TRBV5-1 and J is TRBJ2-7; 7 bases agree with TRBD1. The CDR3 consists of 14 residues. The germline V gene encodes CDR1 SGHRS and CDR2 YFSETQ. V lost 4 bases to trimming and J lost 5 bases; unmatched junction nucleotides: 9. The DNA for the CDR3 is TGCGCCAGCAGCCGAACGGGACAGATTAACGAGCAGTACTTC. Amino acids: CASSRTGQINEQYF.

In the case of this clone: This may come from a read error, since a much larger clone is one base off. This chain joins TRBV6-6 and TRBJ2-2, with TRBD1 matching over 9 bases. Germline V CDR1 and CDR2: MNHNY, SVGAGI (reference sequence). This CDR3 contains 14 residues. V was clipped by 7 bases and J by 5 bases; unmatched bases: 5. In nucleotides, the CDR3 is TGTGCCAGCAACCCGGGACAGGGAACCGGGGAGCTGTTTTTT. It codes for CASNPGQGTGELFF.

V and J are TRBV5-1 and TRBJ1-2, with 8 bases lining up with TRBD1. After removal of 2 bases from V and 4 bases from J, the junction contained 7 bases not matched to a gene. Germline assignment: CDR1 SGHRS and CDR2 YFSETQ. This CDR3 comprises 15 residues. The CDR3 DNA reads TGCGCCAGCAGCTTATCAGGGGGCGCACCCTATGGCTACACCTTC. Its protein is CASSLSGGAPYGYTF.

V gene TRBV7-2 combines with J gene TRBJ2-3; 14 bases match TRBD2. Germline CDR1 is SGHTA and CDR2 is FQGNSA. Trimming took 5 bases from V and 5 from J; bases not matched to a gene: 6. The CDR3 totals 16 residues. The CDR3, as DNA: TGTGCCAGCAGCACGGGACTAGCGGGAGAGGGAGATACGCAGTATTTT. This codes for CASSTGLAGEGDTQYF. The variable domain in full, with the rest retrieved from reference TRBV7-2 and TRBJ2-3, is GAGVSQSPSNKVTEKGKDVELRCDPISGHTALYWYRQSLGQGLEFLIYFQGNSAPDKSGLPSDRFSAERTGGSVSTLTIQRTQQEDSAVYLCASSTGLAGEGDTQYFGPGTRLTVL.

This clone was picked up one time. The chain couples TRBV19 to TRBJ2-1; D might be TRBD2 (5 bases). CDR3 length: 13 residues. Germline V gene lookup returns CDR1 LNHDA and CDR2 SQIVND (reference sequence). The V end was cut by 5 bases, the J end by 4 bases, with 9 bases between. The CDR3 here is CASSPRGYNEQFF. In DNA, the CDR3 is TGTGCCAGTAGTCCCCGCGGGTACAATGAGCAGTTCTTC.

This clone was detected only once. The chain employs TRBV5-1 and TRBJ2-5, with 7 bases that match TRBD2. Germline trimming cut 5 bases from V and 5 bases from J; bases unmatched to any gene: 9. Germline V gives CDR1 SGHRS, CDR2 YFSETQ. CDR3 length: 14 amino acids. The CDR3 region is CASRQQTSSETQYF. The CDR3 DNA follows: TGCGCCAGCAGACAACAGACTAGCTCGGAGACCCAGTACTTC.

This sequence joins TRBV7-6 and TRBJ2-7; 8 bases are shared with TRBD1. The CDR3 is 14 amino acids. Germline V CDR1 and CDR2: SGHVS, FNYEAQ. The V gene end was trimmed by 5 bases and the J gene end by 3 bases; junction bases not matched to a gene: 6. CDR3 in amino acids: CASSPGTGNYEQYF. Here the CDR3 DNA reads TGTGCCAGCAGCCCCGGGACAGGCAACTACGAGCAGTACTTC. Full variable domain (rest looked up from reference TRBV7-6 and TRBJ2-7): GAGVSQSPRYKVTKRGQDVALRCDPISGHVSLYWYRQALGQGPEFLTYFNYEAQQDKSGLPNDRFSAERPEGSISTLTIQRTEQRDSAMYRCASSPGTGNYEQYFGPGTRLTVT.

This clone was seen only a few times. This chain links TRBV2 with TRBJ2-4, with D maybe TRBD1 (6 bases). CDR1 SNHLY and CDR2 FYNNEI come from the germline V gene. V lost 5 bases to trimming and J lost 9 bases, with 17 bases between them. The CDR3 has 14 amino acids. The CDR3 loop reads CASSPDSVGGIQYF. In DNA, the CDR3 is TGTGCCAGCAGTCCGGACAGCGTGGGCGGCATTCAGTACTTC.

The V call is TRBV6-2 or TRBV6-3, the J call TRBJ2-2, with unresolved D. The V end lost 3 bases, the J end lost 3 bases, and 11 bases lay between the germline ends. The CDR3 totals 15 residues. Looked up from germline, CDR1 is MNHEY and CDR2 is SVGEGT. The CDR3 spells CASSYEYQDTGELFF. The CDR3 DNA sequence: TGTGCCAGCAGTTATGAGTATCAAGACACCGGGGAGCTGTTTTTT.

The chain carries TRBV6-2 or TRBV6-3 and TRBJ2-7; D may be TRBD2 (7 bases). V dropped 4 bases and J dropped 0 bases, with 10 bases sitting between them. Germline CDR1 MNHEY, CDR2 SVGEGT. CDR3 size: 14 residues. CDR3 sequence reads: CASSWGGLSYEQYF. The CDR3 bases are TGTGCCAGCAGTTGGGGGGGGCTCTCCTACGAGCAGTACTTC.